The subject of this entry is one T cell receptor beta chain. This record comes from a study of blood T cell repertoires in COVID-19. Background on the study: From T cells, B-cell-depleted T cells, or PBMCs came the material, which was cDNA or gDNA.

Seattle participants joined during active infection and were tracked over time. As processed by the authors: Estimates of nucleated cell counts were drawn from the amplification of reference gene primers. Produced via immunoSEQ multiplex PCR; TCRdb's table is partial and in-frame only. That table gives V, J and clone size, and the DNA gave D and trimming. The sample lists about 230,000 clones; just over 85% were seen once. This CDR3 is 17 amino acids long. The germline V gene has CDR1 SGHNT and CDR2 YYREEE (reference sequence). The V end was cut by 5 bases, the J end by 1 base, with 16 bases between. The source material was peripheral blood. The chain couples TRBV5-4 to TRBJ2-6; a weak D match, TRBD1 (6 bases). The sequence was obtained from a man aged 50 to 59 with COVID-19, enrolled during active disease. The CDR3 is CASSSGTSSSGANVLTF. The CDR3, as DNA: TGTGCCAGCAGTTCCGGGACAAGTTCGTCTGGGGCCAACGTCCTGACTTTC.